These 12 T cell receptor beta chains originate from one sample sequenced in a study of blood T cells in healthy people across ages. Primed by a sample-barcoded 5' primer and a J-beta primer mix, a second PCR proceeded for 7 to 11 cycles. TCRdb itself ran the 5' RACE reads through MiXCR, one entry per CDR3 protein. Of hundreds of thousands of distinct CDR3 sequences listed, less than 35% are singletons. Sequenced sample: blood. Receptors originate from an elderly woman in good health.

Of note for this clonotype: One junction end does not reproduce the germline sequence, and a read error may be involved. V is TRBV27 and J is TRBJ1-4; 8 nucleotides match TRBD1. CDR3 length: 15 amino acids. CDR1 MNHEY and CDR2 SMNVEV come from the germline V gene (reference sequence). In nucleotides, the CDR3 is TGTGCCAACAGTGGGACGACAGGGGTGGATGAAAAACTGTTTTTT. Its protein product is CANSGTTGVDEKLFF.

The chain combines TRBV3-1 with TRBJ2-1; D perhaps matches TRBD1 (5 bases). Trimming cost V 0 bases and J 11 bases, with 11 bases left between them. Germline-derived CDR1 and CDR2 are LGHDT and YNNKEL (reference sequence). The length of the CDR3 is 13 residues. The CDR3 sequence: CASSQEMTVKQFF. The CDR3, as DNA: TGTGCCAGCAGCCAAGAGATGACAGTCAAGCAGTTCTTC.

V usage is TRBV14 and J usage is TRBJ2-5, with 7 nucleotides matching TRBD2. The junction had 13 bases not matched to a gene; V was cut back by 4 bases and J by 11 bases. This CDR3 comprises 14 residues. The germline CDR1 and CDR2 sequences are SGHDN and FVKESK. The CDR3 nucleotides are TGTGCCAGCAGCCCGAGGATGGGGGGGGGTGAGCAGTACTTC. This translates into CASSPRMGGGEQYF.

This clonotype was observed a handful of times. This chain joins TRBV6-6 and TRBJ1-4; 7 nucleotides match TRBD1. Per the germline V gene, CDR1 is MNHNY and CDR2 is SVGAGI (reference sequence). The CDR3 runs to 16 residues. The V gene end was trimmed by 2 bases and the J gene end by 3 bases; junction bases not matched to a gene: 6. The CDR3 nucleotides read TGTGCCAGCAGTTACCCAACAGGGGAATCTAATGAAAAACTGTTTTTT. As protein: CASSYPTGESNEKLFF.

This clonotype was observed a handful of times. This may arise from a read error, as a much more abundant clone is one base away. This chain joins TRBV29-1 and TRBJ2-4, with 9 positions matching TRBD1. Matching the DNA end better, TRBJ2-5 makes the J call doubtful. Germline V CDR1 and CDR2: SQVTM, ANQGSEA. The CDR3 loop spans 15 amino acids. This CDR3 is CSVEDTGTGWETQYF. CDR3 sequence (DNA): TGCAGCGTTGAAGATACGGGGACAGGGTGGGAGACCCAGTACTTC.

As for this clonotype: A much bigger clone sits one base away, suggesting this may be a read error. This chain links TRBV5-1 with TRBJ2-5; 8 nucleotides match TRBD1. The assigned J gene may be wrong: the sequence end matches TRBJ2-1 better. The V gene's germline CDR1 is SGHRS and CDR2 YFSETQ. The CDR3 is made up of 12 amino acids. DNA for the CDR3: TGCGCCAGCAGTACAGGGGGAGAGACCCAGTTCTTC. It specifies CASSTGGETQFF.

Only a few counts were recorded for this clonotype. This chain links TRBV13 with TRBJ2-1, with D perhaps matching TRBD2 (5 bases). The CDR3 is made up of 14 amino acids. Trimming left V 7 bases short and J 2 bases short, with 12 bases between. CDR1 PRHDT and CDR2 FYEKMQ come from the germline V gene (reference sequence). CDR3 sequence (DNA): TGTGCCAGCAAGCGGTCTAAGGCCTACAATGAGCAGTTCTTC. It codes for CASKRSKAYNEQFF.

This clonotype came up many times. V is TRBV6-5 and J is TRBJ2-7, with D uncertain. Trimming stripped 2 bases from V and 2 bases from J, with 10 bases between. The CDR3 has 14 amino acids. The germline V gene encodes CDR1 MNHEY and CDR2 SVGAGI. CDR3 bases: TGTGCCAGCAGTTACGGCACTCCAACCTACGAGCAGTACTTC. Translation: CASSYGTPTYEQYF.

The CDR3 loop is CSVFLTSGRVDNEQFF. In DNA form, the CDR3 reads TGCAGCGTTTTTCTCACTAGCGGGAGGGTAGACAATGAGCAGTTCTTC. This chain links TRBV29-1 with TRBJ2-1, with 13 bases aligning to TRBD2. J gave up 5 bases and V 5 bases, and 9 bases lay outside the gene matches. The V gene's germline CDR1 is SQVTM and CDR2 ANQGSEA. This CDR3 is 16 amino acids long.

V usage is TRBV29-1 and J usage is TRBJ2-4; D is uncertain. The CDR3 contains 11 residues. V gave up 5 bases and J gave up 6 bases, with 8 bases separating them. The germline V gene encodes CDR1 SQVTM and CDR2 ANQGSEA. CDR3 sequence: CSVWSVNIQYF. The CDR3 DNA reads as TGCAGCGTTTGGTCGGTAAACATTCAGTACTTC. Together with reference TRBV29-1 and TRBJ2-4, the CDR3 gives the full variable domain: SAVISQKPSRDICQRGTSLTIQCQVDSQVTMMFWYRQQPGQSLTLIATANQGSEATYESGFVIDKFPISRPNLTFSTLTVSNMSPEDSSIYLCSVWSVNIQYFGAGTRLSVL.

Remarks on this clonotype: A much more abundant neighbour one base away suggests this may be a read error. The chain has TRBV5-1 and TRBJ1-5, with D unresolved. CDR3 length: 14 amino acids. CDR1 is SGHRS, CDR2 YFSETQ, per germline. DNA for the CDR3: TGCGCCAACAGCTCGGGCCTAGGGAATCAGCCCCAGCATTTT. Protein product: CANSSGLGNQPQHF.

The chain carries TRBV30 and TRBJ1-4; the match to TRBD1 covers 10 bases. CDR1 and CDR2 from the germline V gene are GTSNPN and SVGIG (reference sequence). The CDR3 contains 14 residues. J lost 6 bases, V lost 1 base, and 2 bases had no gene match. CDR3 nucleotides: TGTGCCTGGAGTGCGGGACAGGGGTATGAAAAACTGTTTTTT. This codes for CAWSAGQGYEKLFF.